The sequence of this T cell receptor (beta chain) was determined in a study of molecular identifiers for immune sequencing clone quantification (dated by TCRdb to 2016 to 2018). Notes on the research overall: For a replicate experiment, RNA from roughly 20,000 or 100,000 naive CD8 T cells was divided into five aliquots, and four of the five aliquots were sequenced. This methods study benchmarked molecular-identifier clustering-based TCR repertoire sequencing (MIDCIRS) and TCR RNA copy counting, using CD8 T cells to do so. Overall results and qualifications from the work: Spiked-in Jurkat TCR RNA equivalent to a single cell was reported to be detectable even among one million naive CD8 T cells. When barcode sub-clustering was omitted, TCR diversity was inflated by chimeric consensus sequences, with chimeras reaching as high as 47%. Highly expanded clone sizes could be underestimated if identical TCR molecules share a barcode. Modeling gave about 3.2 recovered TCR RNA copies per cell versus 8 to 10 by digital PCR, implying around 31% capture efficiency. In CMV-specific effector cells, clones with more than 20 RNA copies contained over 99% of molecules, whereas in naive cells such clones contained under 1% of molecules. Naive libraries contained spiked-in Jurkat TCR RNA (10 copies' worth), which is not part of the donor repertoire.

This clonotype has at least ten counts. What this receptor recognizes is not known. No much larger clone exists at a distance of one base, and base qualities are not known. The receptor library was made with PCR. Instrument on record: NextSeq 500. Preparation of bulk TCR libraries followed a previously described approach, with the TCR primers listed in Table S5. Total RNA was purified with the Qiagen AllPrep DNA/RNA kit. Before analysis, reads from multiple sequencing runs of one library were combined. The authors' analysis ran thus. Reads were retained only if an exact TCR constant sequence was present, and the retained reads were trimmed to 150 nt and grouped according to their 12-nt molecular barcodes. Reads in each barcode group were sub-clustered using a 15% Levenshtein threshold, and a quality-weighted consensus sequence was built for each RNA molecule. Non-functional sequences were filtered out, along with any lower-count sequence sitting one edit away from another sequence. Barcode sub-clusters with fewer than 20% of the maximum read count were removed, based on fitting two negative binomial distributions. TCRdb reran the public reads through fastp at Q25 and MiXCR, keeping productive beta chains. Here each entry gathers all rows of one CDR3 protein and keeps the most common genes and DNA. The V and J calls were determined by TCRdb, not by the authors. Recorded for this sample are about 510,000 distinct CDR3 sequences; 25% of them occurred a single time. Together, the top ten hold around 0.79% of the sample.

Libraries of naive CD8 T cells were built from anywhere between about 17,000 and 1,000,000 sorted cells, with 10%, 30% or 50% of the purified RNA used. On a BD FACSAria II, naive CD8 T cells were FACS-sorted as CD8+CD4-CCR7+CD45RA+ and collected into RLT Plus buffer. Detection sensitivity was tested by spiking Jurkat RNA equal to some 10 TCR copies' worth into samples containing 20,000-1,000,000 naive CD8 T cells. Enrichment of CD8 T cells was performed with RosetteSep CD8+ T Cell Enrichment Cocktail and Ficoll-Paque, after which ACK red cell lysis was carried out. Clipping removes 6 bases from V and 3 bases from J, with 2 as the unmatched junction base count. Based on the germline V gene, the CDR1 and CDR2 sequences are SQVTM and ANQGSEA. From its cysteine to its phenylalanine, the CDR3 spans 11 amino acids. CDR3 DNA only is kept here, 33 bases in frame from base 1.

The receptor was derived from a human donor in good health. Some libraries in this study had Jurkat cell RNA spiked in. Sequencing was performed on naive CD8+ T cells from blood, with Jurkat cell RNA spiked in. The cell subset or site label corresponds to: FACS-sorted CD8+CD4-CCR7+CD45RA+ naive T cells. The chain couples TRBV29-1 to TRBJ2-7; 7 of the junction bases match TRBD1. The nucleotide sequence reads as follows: TGCAGCGTCCGGGACAGCTACGAGCAGTACTTC. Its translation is CSVRDSYEQYF.